This TCR beta chain was documented in a study of T cells in Graves' hyperthyroidism and ophthalmopathy. The CDR3 regions of TCR beta were amplified from RNA transcripts. The HTBI primer set drove a first-round RT-PCR of the TCR CDR3. Each CDR3 protein is one row after TCRdb ran MiXCR on the multiplex PCR reads. The sample has a few hundred thousand distinct CDR3 sequences, over 11% seen once. From germline, CDR1 is LNHNV and CDR2 YYDKDF (reference sequence). The V segment lost 1 base and the J segment 4 bases; nucleotides outside the gene matches: 8. The CDR3 totals 18 residues. Uncontrolled infection, other autoimmune disease, pregnancy or lactation excluded patients.

The sample taken for sequencing was blood. The sequence was obtained from a woman in her 30s with Graves' hyperthyroidism that later progressed to Graves' ophthalmopathy. This chain connects TRBV15 to TRBJ2-2, with TRBD1 matching 11 bases. The CDR3 reads CATSRGRGQGVVTGELFF. CDR3 bases: TGTGCCACCAGCAGAGGACGGGGACAGGGGGTGGTCACCGGGGAGCTGTTTTTT.